This T cell receptor (beta chain) was sequenced in a study of CD8+CD57+ T cells in acquired aplastic anemia (dated 2018 in TCRdb). Regarding the research as a whole: A mean of approximately 3 ug of DNA, ranging from roughly 0.2 to 30 ug, was extracted from sorted CD4+ and CD8+ cells. An average of approximately 9.8 million reads for CD4+ cells and roughly 12 million reads for CD8+ cells was obtained from healthy donor samples.

V is reduced by 5 bases and J by 3 bases, leaving a spacing of 22 bases between them. The CDR3, cysteine through phenylalanine, is 18 amino acids long. CDR3 DNA is the only sequence kept; it has 54 bases, read in frame from the first base. CDR1 and CDR2 were assigned from the germline V gene as ENHRY and SYGVKD. TCR beta VDJ combination and CDR3 sequence profiling used genomic DNA as the template. TCR repertoire sequencing was run on an Illumina HiSeq 2000. Processing in the source paper ran as follows. TRBV/TRBJ rearrangement plots, CDR3 size and DJ length profiles, and Simpson's diversity index were used to assess repertoires. Whichever DNA sequence was most abundant in the deep sequencing data was defined as the immunodominant clone. CDR3 amino acid sequences were screened for sharing across subjects and were compared with published repertoires and the VDJdb database. TCRdb's own reprocessing of the public reads used fastp at Q25 and MiXCR and kept productive beta chains. CDR3 protein duplicates are merged, each entry listing the most common genes and DNA. These V and J calls derive from TCRdb rather than the authors' analysis. This sample holds around 170,000 distinct CDR3 sequences; about 60% were observed only once. Together, the top ten hold around 45% of the sample.

TCR repertoires of sorted CD4+ and CD8+ blood T cells from severe aplastic anemia patients and healthy subjects were deep-sequenced in the study. Ficoll-Paque density gradient centrifugation was used to isolate peripheral blood mononuclear cells. Before DNA extraction, CD4+ and CD8+ T cells were sorted with FACS or magnetic beads. On this clonotype itself: Its antigen is unknown. Per-base quality was not reported, and no clone a single base away is much larger than it.

Study-wide conclusions, independent of this receptor: No significant difference in CD8+ Simpson's diversity was found between patients and healthy controls (P=0.060). Twenty-nine CD8+ CDR3 sequences were found in both patients and controls but appeared to be highly expressed in patients and within the immunodominant clones of the patients.

The V and J genes are TRBV10-3 and TRBJ2-2; TRBD1 is a weak D gene call, 6 bases matching. Material: sorted CD4+, CD8+, or CD8+CD57+ T cells (not recorded which) from PBMCs. The source is a human donor in good health. The nucleotides are TGTGCCATCAGTCCGTGGACAGCCGAAGGGACACACACCGGGGAGCTGTTTTTT. The translation is CAISPWTAEGTHTGELFF.